This TCR beta chain originates from a study of T cell responses to AZD1222 COVID-19 vaccine. Whole-study results and caveats: Of the AZD1222 recipients, only five to seven were seropositive at baseline. After the peak T cell response, and only then, were repertoires sampled. Mapped onto spike, vaccine-associated CD4 TCRs spanned it and were dominant at 160-218 and 743-854.

CDR1 and CDR2 (germline): MNHEY, SVGAGI. With 8 bases clipped from V and 3 bases from J, the junction kept 7 bases outside the gene matches. There are 14 residues in the CDR3. About this clone itself: Its antigen is not known.

Second-dose groups at about 4 or about 12 weeks were pooled. Repertoires were generated with immunoSEQ multiplex PCR, while TCRdb's copy carries only in-frame clones and drops some. The repertoire consists of fewer than 200,000 clones, with approximately 90% occurring once and the leading ten covering less than 2%. The V gene is TRBV6-5, the J gene TRBJ1-3; 7 positions agree with TRBD1. This specimen consisted of peripheral blood, obtained 28 days after the second AZD1222 dose. This clonotype was sampled from an adult who received the AZD1222 COVID-19 vaccine. In nucleotides, the CDR3 is TGTGCCAGCCGCAGGGACAGCAGTGGAAACACCATATATTTT. It specifies CASRRDSSGNTIYF.